The 15 T cell receptor beta chains listed next were all sequenced from one sample in a study of human T cells and chemical hapten exposure. Time point given: pre-sensitization, week 0. As to treatment: therapeutic diphenylcyclopropenone sensitization with weekly scalp DPC. A single record per CDR3 protein comes from TCRdb applying MiXCR to the RACE reads. The sample shows a few hundred thousand distinct CDR3 sequences, around 7.3% of them seen only once. Specimen: whole blood, collected in connection with sensitization to the hapten diphenylcyclopropenone (DPC). These receptors came from a man younger than 30 with alopecia areata. Some clones in this sample may be carry-over from other donors' samples.

The V gene is TRBV6-1, the J gene TRBJ2-4; 11 bases are shared with TRBD1. J lost 9 bases, V lost 6 bases, and 7 bases had no gene match. The CDR3 contains 14 residues. Germline CDR1 reads MNHNS; CDR2 reads SASEGT. This chain's CDR3 is CASSGQGAKGIQYF. CDR3 bases: TGTGCCAGCAGCGGACAGGGGGCCAAGGGCATTCAGTACTTC.

This clonotype was detected only once. This could be a read error, since a much larger clone is one nucleotide away. The chain joins TRBV6-5 to TRBJ1-1, with TRBD1 as a possible D gene (6 bases). The CDR3 extends over 14 amino acids. Per the germline V gene, CDR1 is MNHEY and CDR2 is SVGAGI. Between the trimmed V and J ends, which lost 6 bases and 1 base, there was a span of 12 bases. The CDR3 nucleotides are TGTGCCAGCAGCGGGGACACCGAGAACACTGAAGCTTTCTTT. As protein: CASSGDTENTEAFF.

In this sample, this clonotype turned up a few times. The chain couples TRBV5-1 to TRBJ2-5; D call uncertain. The CDR3 contains 12 residues. Germline V gene lookup returns CDR1 SGHRS and CDR2 YFSETQ. V lost 1 base and J 1 base, leaving 2 bases between the germline ends. The CDR3 reads CASSLFQETQYF. Here the CDR3 DNA reads TGCGCCAGCAGCTTGTTCCAAGAGACCCAGTACTTC. The complete variable domain, with remaining parts taken from reference TRBV5-1 and TRBJ2-5, reads KAGVTQTPRYLIKTRGQQVTLSCSPISGHRSVSWYQQTPGQGLQFLFEYFSETQRNKGNFPGRFSGRQFSNSRSEMNVSTLELGDSALYLCASSLFQETQYFGPGTRLLVL.

This clonotype was counted between two and nine times. The rearrangement links TRBV25-1 to TRBJ2-5; D not resolved. The CDR3 loop spans 12 amino acids. The germline V gene encodes CDR1 MGHDK and CDR2 SYGVNS. V dropped 4 bases and J dropped 5 bases, with 8 bases sitting between them. DNA for the CDR3: TGTGCCAGCAGTGTTCGACGGGAGACCCAGTACTTC. Protein sequence: CASSVRRETQYF.

J is TRBJ1-2 and V is TRBV6-5; D perhaps matches TRBD1 (6 bases). From germline, CDR1 is MNHEY and CDR2 SVGAGI. The CDR3 is made up of 13 amino acids. The ends were cut back, 2 bases at V and 8 bases at J, with 12 bases in the middle. The CDR3 nucleotides read TGTGCCAGCAGTTACGCAGGGGCGGGAGGCTACACCTTC. It is translated as CASSYAGAGGYTF.

The chain joins TRBV4-3 to TRBJ2-7, with D unresolved. Germline V CDR1 and CDR2: LGHNA, YSLEER. The CDR3 extends over 13 amino acids. The germline V and J ends were trimmed by 4 bases and 3 bases, with 10 bases remaining between them. Here the CDR3 DNA reads TGCGCCAGCAGCCCGAGAATCCGCTACGAGCAGTACTTC. Its protein is CASSPRIRYEQYF.

This clonotype was found a few times. The gene calls are TRBV20-1 and TRBJ1-1, with D possibly matching TRBD1 (6 bases). V gave up 0 bases and J gave up 3 bases, with 11 bases separating them. From germline, CDR1 is DFQATT and CDR2 SNEGSKA (reference sequence). The length of the CDR3 is 14 residues. The CDR3 DNA reads TGCAGTGCTAGAGATTCGCAGGGGTACACTGAAGCTTTCTTT. Amino acids: CSARDSQGYTEAFF.

This clonotype was recorded many times. The CDR3 sequence is CASSRQNNEKLFF. CDR3 bases: TGTGCCAGCAGCCGGCAGAATAATGAAAAACTGTTTTTT. The rearrangement links TRBV7-9 to TRBJ1-4, with D unresolved. Germline assignment: CDR1 SEHNR and CDR2 FQNEAQ (reference sequence). Trimming took off 5 bases at V and 4 bases at J, with 8 bases between the two ends. The CDR3 covers 13 residues.

The chain recombines TRBV18 with TRBJ1-1; TRBD1 matches 12 bases. CDR3 length equals 18 residues. Germline V gene data show CDR1 as KGHSH and CDR2 as LQKENI. The junction had 9 bases not matched to a gene; V was cut back by 0 bases and J by 4 bases. CDR3 in amino acids: CASSPPTGTGGSSTEAFF. CDR3 coding DNA: TGTGCCAGCTCACCACCTACCGGGACAGGGGGCTCGAGCACTGAAGCTTTCTTT.

The sample holds many counts of this clonotype. This rearrangement joins TRBV18 to TRBJ1-1, with 9 bases identical to TRBD1. J was trimmed by 0 bases and V by 1 base; bases with no gene match: 3. The CDR3 is 16 amino acids. Germline V CDR1 and CDR2: KGHSH, LQKENI. CDR3 in amino acids: CASSPRTGVMNTEAFF. CDR3 DNA sequence: TGTGCCAGCTCACCACGGACAGGGGTAATGAACACTGAAGCTTTCTTT. Full variable domain (missing parts from reference TRBV18 and TRBJ1-1): NAGVMQNPRHLVRRRGQEARLRCSPMKGHSHVYWYRQLPEEGLKFMVYLQKENIIDESGMPKERFSAEFPKEGPSILRIQQVVRGDSAAYFCASSPRTGVMNTEAFFGQGTRLTVV.

The gene calls are TRBV5-6 and TRBJ2-1; maybe TRBD2 (6 bases). CDR1 and CDR2 (germline): SGHDT, YYEEEE. V was shortened by 4 bases and J by 10 bases, with 9 bases between the two germline ends. This CDR3 is 11 amino acids long. CDR3 amino acids: CASSALAEQFF. CDR3 nucleotide sequence: TGTGCCAGCAGCGCGCTAGCGGAGCAGTTCTTC.

The CDR3 DNA reads TGTGCCAGCAGACCGGGACTAGCTTTTTCCGGGGAGCTGTTTTTT. Translating gives CASRPGLAFSGELFF. The genes are TRBV28 and TRBJ2-2, with 9 nucleotides matching TRBD2. Germline CDR1 MDHEN, CDR2 SYDVKM. The CDR3 loop spans 15 amino acids. V lost 6 bases and J lost 6; bases outside the gene matches: 8. The full variable domain, with the rest looked up from reference TRBV28 and TRBJ2-2, is DVKVTQSSRYLVKRTGEKVFLECVQDMDHENMFWYRQDPGLGLRLIYFSYDVKMKEKGDIPEGYSVSREKKERFSLILESASTNQTSMYLCASRPGLAFSGELFFGEGSRLTVL.

This clonotype was detected many times. J is TRBJ2-3 and V is TRBV2; D may be TRBD1 (6 bases). The CDR3 sequence is 12 residues long. Germline-derived CDR1 and CDR2 are SNHLY and FYNNEI. V gave up 5 bases and J gave up 4 bases, with 7 bases separating them. CDR3: CASSSGADTQYF. In DNA, the CDR3 is TGTGCCAGCAGTTCAGGGGCAGATACGCAGTATTTT.

Details on this clonotype: This sequence may be a read error, since a much larger clone differs from it by one base. The rearrangement uses TRBV3-1 and TRBJ2-3; no clear D gene. Germline V gene data show CDR1 as LGHDT and CDR2 as YNNKEL (reference sequence). The CDR3 contains 12 residues. V dropped 2 bases and J dropped 5 bases, with 5 bases sitting between them. Here the CDR3 DNA reads TGTGCCAGCAGCCAACACATAGATACGCAGTATTTT. Translated: CASSQHIDTQYF.

Only a few counts were recorded for this clonotype. This chain links TRBV7-2 with TRBJ1-1; D gene unclear. Looked up from germline, CDR1 is SGHTA and CDR2 is FQGNSA. This CDR3 spans 14 amino acids. Trimming removed 1 base at V and 6 bases at J, with 12 bases between. The CDR3 loop reads CASSLDWEEAEAFF. The CDR3 DNA reads as TGTGCCAGCAGCTTAGATTGGGAGGAGGCTGAAGCTTTCTTT.